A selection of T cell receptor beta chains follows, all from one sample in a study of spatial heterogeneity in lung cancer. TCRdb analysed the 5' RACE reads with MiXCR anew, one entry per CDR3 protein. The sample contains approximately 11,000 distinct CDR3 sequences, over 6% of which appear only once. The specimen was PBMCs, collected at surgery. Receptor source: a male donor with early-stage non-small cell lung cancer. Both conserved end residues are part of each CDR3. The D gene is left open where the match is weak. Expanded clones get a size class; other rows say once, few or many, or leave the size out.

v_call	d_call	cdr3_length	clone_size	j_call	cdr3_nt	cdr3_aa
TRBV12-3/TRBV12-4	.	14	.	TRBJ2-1	TGTGCCAGCATTTTGTCAGCCCTGAACAATGAGCAGTTCTTC	CASILSALNNEQFF
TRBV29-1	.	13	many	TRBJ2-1	TGCAGCGCCAGAATACAGTCGTCCAATGAGCAGTTCTTC	CSARIQSSNEQFF
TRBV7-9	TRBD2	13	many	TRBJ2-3	TGTGCCAGCAAGCGGGGTCCCACAGATACGCAGTATTTT	CASKRGPTDTQYF
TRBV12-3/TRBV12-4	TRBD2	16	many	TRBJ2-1	TGTGCCAGCAGTGGACTAGCGGGAGTGTCCTACAATGAGCAGTTCTTC	CASSGLAGVSYNEQFF
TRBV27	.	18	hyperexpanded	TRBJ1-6	TGTGCCAGCAGCGGCCTTAGAGGCGGAAGCTCCTATAATTCACCCCTCCACTTT	CASSGLRGGSSYNSPLHF
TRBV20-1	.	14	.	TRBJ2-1	TGCAGTGCTAGGGGGGGAGTCTCCTACAATGAGCAGTTCTTC	CSARGGVSYNEQFF
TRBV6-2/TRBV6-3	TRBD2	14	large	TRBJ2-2	TGTGCCAGCAGTATACTAGCGCGACCCGGGGAGCTGTTTTTT	CASSILARPGELFF
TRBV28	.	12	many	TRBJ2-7	TGTGCCAGCAGTTTATTTTCAGCTAGCCTGTACTTC	CASSLFSASLYF
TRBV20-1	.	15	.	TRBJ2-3	TGCAGTGCTAGTCCCTCGACAGGGCGGGGAGATACGCAGTATTTT	CSASPSTGRGDTQYF
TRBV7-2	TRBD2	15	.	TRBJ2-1	TGTGCCAGCAGCCCTATTCGCGGGAGGGCACATGAGCAGTTCTTC	CASSPIRGRAHEQFF
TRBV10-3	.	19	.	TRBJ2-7	TGTGCCATCAGTGAGCGAGCCCCCTCACTAGCAGACCGACGCCACGAGCAGTACTTC	CAISERAPSLADRRHEQYF
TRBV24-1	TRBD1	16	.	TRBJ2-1	TGTGCCACCAGTGAACCTCAGGGGGCTCTCTACAATGAGCAGTTCTTC	CATSEPQGALYNEQFF
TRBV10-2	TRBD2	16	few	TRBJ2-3	TGCGCCAGCAGTGATTGGCTAGCGGGGAACACAGATACGCAGTATTTT	CASSDWLAGNTDTQYF
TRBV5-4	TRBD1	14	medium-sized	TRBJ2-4	TGTGCCAGCAGCAAGAGGGGGCGCGAAAACATTCAGTACTTC	CASSKRGRENIQYF
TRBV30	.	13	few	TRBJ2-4	TGTGCCTGGAGTGGTATAGCCAAAAACATTCAGTACTTC	CAWSGIAKNIQYF
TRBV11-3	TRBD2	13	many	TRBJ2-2	TGTGCCAGCAGCGCCCGGGAGGCCGGGGAGCTGTTTTTT	CASSAREAGELFF
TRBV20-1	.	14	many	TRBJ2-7	TGCAGTGCTAGAGTCCAGGACATCCTCTACGAGCAGTACTTC	CSARVQDILYEQYF
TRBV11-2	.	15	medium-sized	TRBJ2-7	TGTGCCAGCAGCTTAGAACAGGGTAGCTCCTACGAGCAGTACTTC	CASSLEQGSSYEQYF
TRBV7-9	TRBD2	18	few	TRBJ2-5	TGTGCCAGCAGCTTAGTTGTGACTAGCGGGAGCCTCCAAGAGACCCAGTACTTC	CASSLVVTSGSLQETQYF
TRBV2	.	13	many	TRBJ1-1	TGTGCCAGCCTGACTGGGTTGAACACTGAAGCTTTCTTT	CASLTGLNTEAFF
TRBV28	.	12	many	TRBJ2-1	TGTGCCAGCAGGACAACCTACAATGAGCAGTTCTTC	CASRTTYNEQFF
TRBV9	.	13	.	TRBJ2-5	TGTGCCAGCAGCGTACGGCCAGCCGGGACCCAGTACTTC	CASSVRPAGTQYF
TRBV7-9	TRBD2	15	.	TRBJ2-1	TGTGCCAGCAGCTTAGGGACTAGCGGGGGCAATGAGCAGTTCTTC	CASSLGTSGGNEQFF
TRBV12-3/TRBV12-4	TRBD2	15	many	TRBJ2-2	TGTGCCAGCAGCCGGACTAGCGGGGGCACCGGGGAGCTGTTTTTT	CASSRTSGGTGELFF
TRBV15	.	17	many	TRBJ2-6	TGTGCCACCCGACCGGGACTCCTTAGCTCTGGGGCCAACGTCCTGACTTTC	CATRPGLLSSGANVLTF
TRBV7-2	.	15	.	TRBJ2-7	TGTGCCAGCAGCTTAAGTTCAGTTTTGTCCTACGAGCAGTACTTC	CASSLSSVLSYEQYF
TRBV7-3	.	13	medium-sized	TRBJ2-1	TGTGCCAGCAGCTCCTTGATAGGAAATGAGCAGTTCTTC	CASSSLIGNEQFF
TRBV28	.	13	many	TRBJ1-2	TGTGCCAGCAGTTTTTGGGGGAAGGCAGGCTACACCTTC	CASSFWGKAGYTF
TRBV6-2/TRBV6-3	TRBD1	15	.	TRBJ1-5	TGTGCCAGCACCCCTCGCCGGGACAGCTATCAGCCCCAGCATTTT	CASTPRRDSYQPQHF
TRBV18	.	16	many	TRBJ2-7	TGTGCCAGCTCACCACCCGATGCCAGCGGGTACTACGAGCAGTACTTC	CASSPPDASGYYEQYF
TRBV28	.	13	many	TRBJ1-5	TGTGCCAGCAGTTTAGGCGGGCATCAGCCCCAGCATTTT	CASSLGGHQPQHF
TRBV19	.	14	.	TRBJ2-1	TGTGCCAGTAGCCGGCAGGGGCCCTACAATGAGCAGTTCTTC	CASSRQGPYNEQFF
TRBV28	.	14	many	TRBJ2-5	TGTGCCAGCAGTACACTACTAGGGGGAGAGACCCAGTACTTC	CASSTLLGGETQYF
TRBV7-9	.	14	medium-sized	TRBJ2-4	TGTGCCAGCAGCCCGACTAGTCAGTTGGGCATTCAGTACTTC	CASSPTSQLGIQYF
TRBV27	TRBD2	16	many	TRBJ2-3	TGTGCCAGCCCTAGCGGCTCAATGTTTGGCACAGATACGCAGTATTTT	CASPSGSMFGTDTQYF
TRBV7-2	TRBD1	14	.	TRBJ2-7	TGTGCCACCCGTCGAGGGGGCTCCAACTACGAGCAGTACTTC	CATRRGGSNYEQYF
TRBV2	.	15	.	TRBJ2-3	TGTGCCAGCGTACGTCCGGGTTCGAGCACAGATACGCAGTATTTT	CASVRPGSSTDTQYF
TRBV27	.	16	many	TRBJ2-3	TGTGCCAGCAGTTCGAACCTAGGAGGTAGCGCAGATACGCAGTATTTT	CASSSNLGGSADTQYF
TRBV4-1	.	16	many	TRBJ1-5	TGCGCCAGCAGCCAAGTCGTAGGTGCCGCAGCCCAGCCCCAGCATTTT	CASSQVVGAAAQPQHF
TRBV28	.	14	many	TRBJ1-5	TGTGCCAGCAGTTTATCGGCAGGCAATCAGCCCCAGCATTTT	CASSLSAGNQPQHF
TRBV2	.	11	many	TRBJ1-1	TGTGCCAGCAGGGCGGGATTCAAAGCTTTCTTT	CASRAGFKAFF
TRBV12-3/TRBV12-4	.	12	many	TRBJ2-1	TGTGCCAGCAGTGAAGACAACAATGAGCAGTTCTTC	CASSEDNNEQFF
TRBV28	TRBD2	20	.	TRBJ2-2	TGTGCCAGCAGTTTCTCGGGACTAGCGGGAGTAGGCTCAGGTTCCGGGGAGCTGTTTTTT	CASSFSGLAGVGSGSGELFF
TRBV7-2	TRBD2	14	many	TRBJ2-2	TGTGCCAGCTTCCCCGGGACTAGTAGCCGGGAGCTGTTTTTT	CASFPGTSSRELFF
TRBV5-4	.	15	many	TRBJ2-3	TGTGCCAGCAGCAGAGACAGAGCTAGCACAGATACGCAGTATTTT	CASSRDRASTDTQYF
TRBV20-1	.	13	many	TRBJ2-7	TGCAGTGCCAGACGTTGGGGATGGGGCGAGCAGTACTTC	CSARRWGWGEQYF
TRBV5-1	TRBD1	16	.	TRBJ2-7	TGCGCCAGCAGCTTGTTATCAGGACAGGGCTCCTACGAGCAGTACTTC	CASSLLSGQGSYEQYF
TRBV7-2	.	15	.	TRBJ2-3	TGTGCCAGCAGCTTCGGACCCACTAGCACAGATACGCAGTATTTT	CASSFGPTSTDTQYF
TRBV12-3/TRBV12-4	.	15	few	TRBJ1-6	TGTGCCAGCAGTTTAGGAGGACGGAATAATTCACCCCTCCACTTT	CASSLGGRNNSPLHF
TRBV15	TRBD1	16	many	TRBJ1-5	TGTGCCACCAGCAGAGAGACCGGGACAGGGGTTCAGCCCCAGCATTTT	CATSRETGTGVQPQHF
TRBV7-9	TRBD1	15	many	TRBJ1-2	TGTGCCAGCAGCTTATGGACAGGACCTAACTATGGCTACACCTTC	CASSLWTGPNYGYTF